This T cell receptor (beta chain) was captured in a study of post-analysis software for immune sequencing data. A word on this clonotype: As yet, its antigen is unknown.

Study-level points and caveats: Samples prepared in the same batch strongly co-clustered by F measure.

Unique-molecular-identifier-tagged TCR beta cDNA libraries were used. The T cell input of roughly 0.9 to 11 million gave about half a million cDNA molecules. TCRdb called the PCR reads again in MiXCR, with one record for every CDR3 protein. The sample consists of approximately 460,000 distinct CDR3 sequences, under 55% of them appearing once. The sequence came from a girl aged 5 to 17 with multiple sclerosis. Sequenced: blood.

CDR3 region: CASSQGPSGTLVLGDTQYF. The CDR3 bases are TGCGCCAGCAGCCAAGGACCCAGCGGTACCCTAGTTCTGGGAGATACGCAGTATTTT. V is TRBV4-3 and J is TRBJ2-3; D might be TRBD2 (5 bases). Germline assignment: CDR1 LGHNA and CDR2 YSLEER. The CDR3 contains 19 residues. V was clipped by 1 base and J by 5 bases, with 25 bases between them.